The 15 T cell receptor beta chains below were found in one sample sequenced in a study of radiation and T cells in renal cell carcinoma. The data were produced by immunoSEQ multiplex PCR, yet TCRdb's version contains in-frame clones alone and is incomplete. The sample yields about 150,000 clones, around nine tenths seen once. Sample time point: baseline pretreatment blood. As to treatment: 15 Gy SBRT to primary tumor, nephrectomy 4 weeks later. Sequenced here: blood, sampled from a patient whose treatment included radiotherapy and nephrectomy. All receptors derive from a woman between 50 and 59 years old with renal cell carcinoma.

This chain links TRBV29-1 with TRBJ1-4; D gene uncertain. Trimming stripped 4 bases from V and 8 bases from J, with 17 bases between. There are 14 residues in the CDR3. Per the germline V gene, CDR1 is SQVTM and CDR2 is ANQGSEA. The CDR3 DNA reads as TGCAGCGTTGTTTGGTCTCTGGGAGGGGAAAAACTGTTTTTT. It encodes CSVVWSLGGEKLFF.

J is TRBJ2-1 and V is TRBV18; 8 bases map to TRBD2. Per the germline V gene, CDR1 is KGHSH and CDR2 is LQKENI. V shed 1 base and J 9 bases; nucleotides not matched to a gene: 2. The CDR3 loop spans 13 amino acids. In DNA, the CDR3 is TGTGCCAGCTCACCACTCCGGGGGGGTGAGCAGTTCTTC. Residues: CASSPLRGGEQFF.

The rearrangement links TRBV5-1 to TRBJ1-1, with D possibly matching TRBD1 (6 bases). V shed 1 base and J shed 1 base, with 11 bases lying between them. The CDR3 contains 15 residues. CDR1 is SGHRS, CDR2 YFSETQ, per germline. CDR3 loop: CASSLLTGRNTEAFF. CDR3 DNA: TGCGCCAGCAGCTTGTTAACAGGGAGGAACACTGAAGCTTTCTTT.

This chain joins TRBV7-6 and TRBJ1-1, with a possible D match to TRBD1 (5 bases). This CDR3 spans 13 amino acids. CDR1 is SGHVS and CDR2 is FNYEAQ in the germline V gene. Trimming cost V 1 base and J 6 bases, with 9 bases left between them. CDR3 nucleotide sequence: TGTGCCAGCAGCTTAGGGGGCGCGTCTGAAGCTTTCTTT. Translating gives CASSLGGASEAFF.

The rearrangement uses TRBV19 and TRBJ2-3, with a possible D match to TRBD1 (5 bases). Trimming took off 1 base at V and 4 bases at J, with 12 bases between the two ends. Germline V gene sequence: CDR1 LNHDA, CDR2 SQIVND (reference sequence). This CDR3 has 15 amino acids. CDR3 in amino acids: CASSIGGRAPDTQYF. DNA for the CDR3: TGTGCCAGTAGTATAGGGGGCAGGGCCCCAGATACGCAGTATTTT.

V is TRBV5-1 and J is TRBJ2-2; no clear D gene. The CDR3 length is 13 residues. The germline V gene has CDR1 SGHRS and CDR2 YFSETQ. The ends were cut back, 5 bases at V and 7 bases at J, with 12 bases in the middle. In DNA form, the CDR3 reads TGCGCCAGCAGAGACGAATGGGGCGGGGAGCTGTTTTTT. Translated: CASRDEWGGELFF. The full variable domain, completed using reference TRBV5-1 and TRBJ2-2, is KAGVTQTPRYLIKTRGQQVTLSCSPISGHRSVSWYQQTPGQGLQFLFEYFSETQRNKGNFPGRFSGRQFSNSRSEMNVSTLELGDSALYLCASRDEWGGELFFGEGSRLTVL.

This chain links TRBV7-9 with TRBJ2-7, with D perhaps TRBD1 or TRBD2 (5 bases each). Looked up from germline, CDR1 is SEHNR and CDR2 is FQNEAQ (reference sequence). V shed 0 bases and J shed 5 bases, with 8 bases lying between them. CDR3 length equals 13 residues. CDR3 sequence reads: CASSLAGPDEQYF. For the CDR3, the DNA is TGTGCCAGCAGCTTAGCGGGACCCGACGAGCAGTACTTC.

V is TRBV5-4 and J is TRBJ1-1; D is perhaps TRBD1 (5 bases). Trimming pared 3 bases from V and 5 bases from J, leaving 11 bases between. Germline V gene sequence: CDR1 SGHNT, CDR2 YYREEE (reference sequence). The CDR3 is made up of 13 amino acids. For the CDR3, the DNA is TGTGCCAGCAGCTCTCCTGGGGGAACTGAAGCTTTCTTT. Translated: CASSSPGGTEAFF.

The V and J genes are TRBV14 and TRBJ2-1; 9 positions agree with TRBD2. Germline CDR1 SGHDN, CDR2 FVKESK. Losses at the gene ends were 2 bases for V and 4 bases for J; bases not matched to a gene: 3. The CDR3 extends over 15 amino acids. The CDR3 DNA is TGTGCCAGCAGCCAACTAGCGGGGCGATACAATGAGCAGTTCTTC. Protein: CASSQLAGRYNEQFF.

CDR3 coding DNA: TGTGCCAGCAGCCCAAAACATCCGGGACAGGGATCCGATACGCAGTATTTT. Encoded protein: CASSPKHPGQGSDTQYF. The J gene is TRBJ2-3, the V gene TRBV9, with 9 bases lining up with TRBD1. V lost 4 bases and J lost 6; bases outside the gene matches: 15. The CDR3 has 17 amino acids. The germline gives CDR1 SGDLS, CDR2 YYNGEE. Combining the CDR3 with reference TRBV9 and TRBJ2-3 gives the whole variable domain DSGVTQTPKHLITATGQRVTLRCSPRSGDLSVYWYQQSLDQGLQFLIQYYNGEERAKGNILERFSAQQFPDLHSELNLSSLELGDSALYFCASSPKHPGQGSDTQYFGPGTRLTVL.

The chain recombines TRBV7-2 with TRBJ2-7; the D gene is possibly TRBD1 (6 bases). The germline gives CDR1 SGHTA, CDR2 FQGNSA. The V and J ends lost 1 base and 0 bases respectively, with 10 bases between them. This CDR3 is 15 amino acids long. CDR3 protein: CASSLGGPSSYEQYF. CDR3 bases: TGTGCCAGCAGCTTAGGGGGGCCTTCCTCCTACGAGCAGTACTTC.

V usage is TRBV13 and J usage is TRBJ2-7; D gene uncertain. CDR3 length equals 11 residues. With 5 bases removed from V and 6 bases from J, the gap between germline ends came to 8 bases. From germline, CDR1 is PRHDT and CDR2 FYEKMQ (reference sequence). CDR3: CASSPPGEQYF. In nucleotides, the CDR3 is TGTGCCAGCAGCCCCCCGGGCGAGCAGTACTTC. Drawing the rest from reference TRBV13 and TRBJ2-7, the complete variable domain is AAGVIQSPRHLIKEKRETATLKCYPIPRHDTVYWYQQGPGQDPQFLISFYEKMQSDKGSIPDRFSAQQFSDYHSELNMSSLELGDSALYFCASSPPGEQYFGPGTRLTVT.

The chain employs TRBV11-2 and TRBJ2-2, with D perhaps assigned TRBD1 or TRBD2 (6 bases each). The CDR3 is made up of 16 amino acids. Germline-derived CDR1 and CDR2 are SGHAT and FQNNGV. V was shortened by 0 bases and J by 7 bases, with 15 bases between the two germline ends. The CDR3 reads CASSLDMGGAGGELFF. The CDR3 DNA is TGTGCCAGCAGCTTAGATATGGGGGGCGCGGGCGGGGAGCTGTTTTTT.

V gene TRBV19 combines with J gene TRBJ1-6; no clear D gene. Trimming cost V 7 bases and J 0 bases, with 13 bases left between them. The CDR3 consists of 16 residues. Germline assignment: CDR1 LNHDA and CDR2 SQIVND (reference sequence). The CDR3 DNA follows: TGTGCCAGTACTTCCCTCGCGCGCTCCTATAATTCACCCCTCCACTTT. Protein sequence: CASTSLARSYNSPLHF.

This chain connects TRBV6-1 to TRBJ2-7; TRBD1 or TRBD2 may be the D gene (5 bases each). Germline V gene sequence: CDR1 MNHNS, CDR2 SASEGT. V was cut by 4 bases and J by 2 bases, with 15 bases left in between. The CDR3 sequence is 15 residues long. The CDR3: CASSVQLLGAYEQYF. The DNA of the CDR3 is TGTGCCAGCAGTGTCCAACTTTTGGGGGCCTACGAGCAGTACTTC.